Following are 30 T cell receptor beta chains from one sample sequenced in a study of Ad26.COV2.S vaccination and SARS-CoV-2 variants. Generated by immunoSEQ multiplex PCR, the TCRdb table keeps only in-frame clones and is missing some. The data contain over 110,000 clones, approximately 90% of them singletons. Sequencing was performed on peripheral blood, taken after recovery from COVID-19. The origin of the receptors is a human donor who had recovered from COVID-19.

V gene TRBV7-2 combines with J gene TRBJ2-3, with D possibly called TRBD1 or TRBD2 (5 bases each). V was trimmed by 2 bases and J by 4 bases, leaving 13 bases between them. This CDR3 is built from 15 residues. From germline, CDR1 is SGHTA and CDR2 FQGNSA. The CDR3 loop reads CASSLTRGPPDTQYF. For the CDR3, the DNA is TGTGCCAGCAGCTTAACTCGGGGCCCCCCAGATACGCAGTATTTT.

J is TRBJ2-7 and V is TRBV3-1 (or the pseudogene TRBV3-2); D not certain. Germline CDR1 LGHDT, CDR2 YNNKEL (reference sequence). The CDR3 is made up of 16 amino acids. V dropped 4 bases and J dropped 2 bases, with 18 bases sitting between them. CDR3 nucleotide sequence: TGTGCCAGCAGCCCGGTCGGTACCCTTACAACCTACGAGCAGTACTTC. Residues: CASSPVGTLTTYEQYF.

In this sample, this clone turned up once. This chain links TRBV5-1 with TRBJ2-7; D is undetermined. V lost 4 bases, J lost 2 bases, and 10 bases lay in between. CDR1 is SGHRS and CDR2 is YFSETQ in the germline V gene. The CDR3 contains 13 residues. The CDR3 nucleotides are TGCGCCAGCAGCGCGGACCGAGCCTACGAGCAGTACTTC. It encodes CASSADRAYEQYF.

The chain links TRBV11-3 to TRBJ2-3; weak D call: TRBD1 (6 bases). The CDR3 spans 13 residues. The V and J ends lost 5 bases and 0 bases respectively, with 6 bases between them. Germline lookup yields CDR1 SGHNT and CDR2 YENEEA. In DNA form, the CDR3 reads TGTGCCAGCAGCGGGGGCAGCACAGATACGCAGTATTTT. Translation: CASSGGSTDTQYF.

V is TRBV6-6 and J is TRBJ1-6, with 7 bases that match TRBD1. J gave up 5 bases and V 2 bases, and 3 bases lay outside the gene matches. Germline-derived CDR1 and CDR2 are MNHNY and SVGAGI (reference sequence). This CDR3 comprises 15 residues. For the CDR3, the DNA is TGTGCCAGCAGTTACGAGGGACAGAATAATTCACCCCTCCACTTT. Translation gives CASSYEGQNNSPLHF.

This chain uses TRBV28 with TRBJ1-1; D may be TRBD1 (6 bases). The CDR3 spans 16 residues. Germline assignment: CDR1 MDHEN and CDR2 SYDVKM. V lost 5 bases to trimming and J lost 4 bases, with 20 bases between them. CDR3 loop: CASSRTGLGKGTEAFF. CDR3 nucleotide sequence: TGTGCCAGCAGTCGAACAGGGTTGGGGAAGGGCACTGAAGCTTTCTTT.

The rearrangement joins TRBV28 to TRBJ1-3; D gene uncertain. Germline V gene sequence: CDR1 MDHEN, CDR2 SYDVKM. This CDR3 spans 17 amino acids. V was trimmed by 5 bases and J by 0 bases, leaving 17 bases between them. CDR3: CASSLAGSLSSGNTIYF. The CDR3 DNA reads TGTGCCAGCAGTCTAGCCGGCAGCCTCTCCTCTGGAAACACCATATATTTT. Full variable domain (remainder filled in from reference TRBV28 and TRBJ1-3): DVKVTQSSRYLVKRTGEKVFLECVQDMDHENMFWYRQDPGLGLRLIYFSYDVKMKEKGDIPEGYSVSREKKERFSLILESASTNQTSMYLCASSLAGSLSSGNTIYFGEGSWLTVV.

V usage is TRBV5-1 and J usage is TRBJ2-1; 7 bases fit TRBD1. Germline assignment: CDR1 SGHRS and CDR2 YFSETQ. J was trimmed by 7 bases and V by 0 bases; bases with no gene match: 7. The CDR3 runs 15 residues. CDR3 coding DNA: TGCGCCAGCAGCTTGGGAGGGACAGCCAAGAATGAGCAGTTCTTC. It yields the protein CASSLGGTAKNEQFF. Complete variable domain (other parts from reference TRBV5-1 and TRBJ2-1): KAGVTQTPRYLIKTRGQQVTLSCSPISGHRSVSWYQQTPGQGLQFLFEYFSETQRNKGNFPGRFSGRQFSNSRSEMNVSTLELGDSALYLCASSLGGTAKNEQFFGPGTRLTVL.

The genes are TRBV7-6 and TRBJ2-1; D possibly uses TRBD1 or TRBD2 (5 bases each). The CDR3 spans 15 residues. The V gene's germline CDR1 is SGHVS and CDR2 FNYEAQ. V lost 5 bases and J lost 6, with 17 bases in between. The CDR3 loop is CASSPGRPPRNEQFF. The DNA for the CDR3 is TGTGCCAGCAGCCCAGGGAGACCTCCTCGCAATGAGCAGTTCTTC. The full variable domain, with the rest looked up from reference TRBV7-6 and TRBJ2-1, is GAGVSQSPRYKVTKRGQDVALRCDPISGHVSLYWYRQALGQGPEFLTYFNYEAQQDKSGLPNDRFSAERPEGSISTLTIQRTEQRDSAMYRCASSPGRPPRNEQFFGPGTRLTVL.

Within the sample, this clone is medium-sized. V usage is TRBV7-2 and J usage is TRBJ2-7; D is perhaps TRBD1 (6 bases). The CDR3 is made up of 16 amino acids. Germline V lookup: CDR1 SGHTA, CDR2 FQGNSA. V was shortened by 5 bases and J by 0 bases, with 17 bases between the two germline ends. CDR3 in amino acids: CASSPIGQGSSYEQYF. The CDR3, as DNA: TGTGCCAGCAGCCCAATTGGGCAGGGGAGCTCCTACGAGCAGTACTTC.

J is TRBJ1-5 and V is TRBV4-3; a weak D match, TRBD1 (6 bases). Per the germline V gene, CDR1 is LGHNA and CDR2 is YSLEER. The CDR3 has 15 amino acids. Trimming shortened V by 5 bases and J by 4 bases, and 15 bases separated the two germline ends. CDR3 DNA: TGCGCCAGCAGCGAAAACAGGGAACCTAATCAGCCCCAGCATTTT. This gives the protein CASSENREPNQPQHF.

V gene TRBV7-8 combines with J gene TRBJ2-5; 8 nucleotides align to TRBD2. V lost 3 bases to trimming and J lost 5 bases; unmatched junction nucleotides: 8. The CDR3 loop spans 15 amino acids. The V gene's germline CDR1 is SGHVS and CDR2 FQNEAQ. The CDR3 DNA reads as TGTGCCAGCAGCTTCAAGCGGGGGCCTGGGGAGACCCAGTACTTC. Translating it yields CASSFKRGPGETQYF. Using reference TRBV7-8 and TRBJ2-5 for the parts outside the CDR3, the full variable domain is GAGVSQSPRYKVAKRGQDVALRCDPISGHVSLFWYQQALGQGPEFLTYFQNEAQLDKSGLPSDRFFAERPEGSVSTLKIQRTQQEDSAVYLCASSFKRGPGETQYFGPGTRLLVL.

This clone was recorded only once. This chain links TRBV4-3 with TRBJ2-1, with a tentative D call TRBD1 (5 bases). The CDR3 has 14 amino acids. V lost 4 bases, J lost 8 bases, and 15 bases lay in between. Germline CDR1 is LGHNA and CDR2 is YSLEER. The CDR3 region is CASSRNTGFDEQFF. CDR3 in DNA: TGCGCCAGCAGCCGAAACACAGGTTTCGATGAGCAGTTCTTC.

This chain joins TRBV2 and TRBJ1-4, with D tentatively TRBD1 (5 bases). This CDR3 contains 14 residues. Trimming left V 0 bases short and J 11 bases short, with 13 bases between. The germline gives CDR1 SNHLY, CDR2 FYNNEI. CDR3 DNA sequence: TGTGCCAGCAGTGAAGCTCCGGGAGGGGAGAAACTGTTTTTT. As protein: CASSEAPGGEKLFF.

This clone showed up just a few times. The chain carries TRBV5-6 and TRBJ1-3; D unresolved. This CDR3 has 14 residues. V was shortened by 4 bases and J by 4 bases, with 12 bases between the two germline ends. Germline V gene data show CDR1 as SGHDT and CDR2 as YYEEEE. The CDR3 region has the DNA TGTGCCAGCAGCCCTGCGGGGTTCGGAAACACCATATATTTT. Its protein product is CASSPAGFGNTIYF.

CDR3 nucleotide sequence: TGTGCCAGCAGCTTGAGTCGTCAGTTACCCTATGGCTACACCTTC. It yields the protein CASSLSRQLPYGYTF. The J gene is TRBJ1-2, the V gene TRBV5-4; D not certain. The CDR3 is made up of 15 amino acids. With 1 base removed from V and 4 bases from J, the gap between germline ends came to 14 bases. Germline lookup yields CDR1 SGHNT and CDR2 YYREEE (reference sequence).

The chain has TRBV7-2 and TRBJ1-2; the D gene is possibly TRBD1 (5 bases). CDR3 length: 14 residues. The germline V and J ends were trimmed by 2 bases and 2 bases, with 9 bases remaining between them. CDR1 and CDR2 from the germline V gene are SGHTA and FQGNSA. The CDR3 reads CASSLFGGNYGYTF. The DNA of the CDR3 is TGTGCCAGCAGCTTATTTGGGGGGAACTATGGCTACACCTTC.

V usage is TRBV27 and J usage is TRBJ2-1; TRBD1 matches 8 bases. The CDR3 totals 15 residues. From germline, CDR1 is MNHEY and CDR2 SMNVEV (reference sequence). Trimming cost V 5 bases and J 3 bases; bases outside gene matches: 6. This CDR3 reads CASSPTGASYNEQFF. The CDR3, as DNA: TGTGCCAGCAGTCCGACAGGGGCGAGCTACAATGAGCAGTTCTTC.

The chain links TRBV27 to TRBJ2-7; 8 bases align to TRBD1. This CDR3 has 15 amino acids. Trimming at V came to 4 bases and at J to 5 bases, leaving 10 bases not matched to a gene. Germline values: CDR1 MNHEY, CDR2 SMNVEV (reference sequence). CDR3 sequence: CASSSPWTGSNEQYF. The CDR3 bases are TGTGCCAGCAGTTCTCCATGGACAGGGTCCAACGAGCAGTACTTC.

The V and J genes are TRBV6-1 and TRBJ2-5; 7 nucleotides line up with TRBD1. V shed 2 bases, J shed 5 bases, and the junction held 14 bases outside the gene matches. The CDR3 contains 17 residues. Germline assignment: CDR1 MNHNS and CDR2 SASEGT. CDR3: CASSESPTGPRGETQYF. The CDR3 DNA follows: TGTGCCAGCAGTGAAAGCCCGACGGGCCCCAGGGGGGAGACCCAGTACTTC.

With regard to this clone: The sample holds other DNA sequences that translate to the same CDR3. The chain has TRBV6-2 or TRBV6-3 and TRBJ2-2; possibly TRBD2 for D (5 bases). Germline V CDR1 and CDR2: MNHEY, SVGEGT. Trimming stripped 0 bases from V and 5 bases from J, with 7 bases between. The CDR3 spans 14 residues. The CDR3 is CASSYSGGTGELFF. Written as DNA, the CDR3 is TGTGCCAGCAGTTACTCAGGAGGTACCGGGGAGCTGTTTTTT.

V usage is TRBV10-3 and J usage is TRBJ2-7, with 7 bases aligning to TRBD2. V lost 10 bases to trimming and J lost 0 bases; unmatched junction nucleotides: 6. Germline V gives CDR1 ENHRY, CDR2 SYGVKD. The CDR3 contains 13 residues. The CDR3 reads CATGRGTSYEQYF. CDR3 sequence (DNA): TGTGCCACCGGGCGGGGGACCTCCTACGAGCAGTACTTC.

The chain uses TRBV7-8 and TRBJ2-1; 13 bases map to TRBD2. This CDR3 spans 16 amino acids. The J segment lost 5 bases and the V segment lost 5 bases, leaving 6 bases of the junction unmatched. CDR1 is SGHVS and CDR2 is FQNEAQ in the germline V gene. The chain's CDR3 is CASSPRTSGGNNEQFF. As DNA, the CDR3 is TGTGCCAGCAGCCCGAGGACTAGCGGGGGTAACAATGAGCAGTTCTTC.

This clone was seen a single time. The DNA of the CDR3 is TGTGCCAGCAGCGGGACACCGAAGACATACACCTTC. As protein: CASSGTPKTYTF. The rearrangement joins TRBV9 to TRBJ1-2; maybe TRBD1 (5 bases). Germline V CDR1 and CDR2: SGDLS, YYNGEE. This CDR3 is 12 amino acids long. Trimming pared 3 bases from V and 11 bases from J, leaving 14 bases between.

The chain couples TRBV7-8 to TRBJ1-3; D uncertain. CDR1 and CDR2 from the germline V gene are SGHVS and FQNEAQ. V dropped 5 bases and J dropped 8 bases, with 10 bases sitting between them. This CDR3 has 12 residues. The CDR3 DNA reads TGTGCCAGCAGCCTAAGTGGGGACACCATATATTTT. Translation gives CASSLSGDTIYF.

The chain combines TRBV29-1 with TRBJ2-1; weak D call: TRBD2 (5 bases). The V gene's germline CDR1 is SQVTM and CDR2 ANQGSEA. V was trimmed by 8 bases and J by 4 bases, leaving 15 bases between them. The CDR3 length is 13 residues. Here the CDR3 DNA reads TGCAGCCTTACCGAGGGCGGTTACAATGAGCAGTTCTTC. The encoded protein is CSLTEGGYNEQFF.

The chain joins TRBV6-8 to TRBJ1-4, with 8 bases that match TRBD1. Germline assignment: CDR1 MNHGY and CDR2 SAAAGT. This CDR3 is built from 16 residues. J was trimmed by 10 bases and V by 11 bases; bases with no gene match: 21. The CDR3, as DNA: TGTGCCTTTAACGGAATGACAGGGACAGGATACGGAAAACTGTTTTTT. It translates to CAFNGMTGTGYGKLFF.

The gene calls are TRBV6-2 or TRBV6-3 and TRBJ2-2; TRBD1 is a possible D gene (6 bases). The CDR3 is made up of 15 amino acids. The V end lost 2 bases, the J end lost 7 bases, and 14 bases lay between the germline ends. Germline V gives CDR1 MNHEY, CDR2 SVGEGT. The CDR3 spells CASSYDWGPDGELFF. The CDR3 coding sequence is TGTGCCAGCAGTTACGATTGGGGGCCTGACGGGGAGCTGTTTTTT.

The chain is built from TRBV15 and TRBJ2-1, with TRBD2 matching 16 bases. Trimming at V came to 3 bases and at J to 2 bases, leaving 10 bases not matched to a gene. This CDR3 is built from 20 residues. In germline, CDR1 is LNHNV, CDR2 YYDKDF (reference sequence). The CDR3 nucleotides are TGTGCCACCAGCAGGGCGACCGGGACTAGCGGGGGGGTTCCCTACAATGAGCAGTTCTTC. Amino acid sequence: CATSRATGTSGGVPYNEQFF. Using reference TRBV15 and TRBJ2-1 for the parts outside the CDR3, the full variable domain is DAMVIQNPRYQVTQFGKPVTLSCSQTLNHNVMYWYQQKSSQAPKLLFHYYDKDFNNEADTPDNFQSRRPNTSFCFLDIRSPGLGDTAMYLCATSRATGTSGGVPYNEQFFGPGTRLTVL.

V usage is TRBV5-1 and J usage is TRBJ2-3, with 9 bases aligning to TRBD2. CDR1 and CDR2 (germline): SGHRS, YFSETQ. V lost 4 bases and J lost 1; bases outside the gene matches: 10. The CDR3 covers 17 residues. CDR3 sequence (DNA): TGCGCCAGCAGCCTTGCGGCCATAGCGGGGGGCACAGATACGCAGTATTTT. Amino acid sequence: CASSLAAIAGGTDTQYF.